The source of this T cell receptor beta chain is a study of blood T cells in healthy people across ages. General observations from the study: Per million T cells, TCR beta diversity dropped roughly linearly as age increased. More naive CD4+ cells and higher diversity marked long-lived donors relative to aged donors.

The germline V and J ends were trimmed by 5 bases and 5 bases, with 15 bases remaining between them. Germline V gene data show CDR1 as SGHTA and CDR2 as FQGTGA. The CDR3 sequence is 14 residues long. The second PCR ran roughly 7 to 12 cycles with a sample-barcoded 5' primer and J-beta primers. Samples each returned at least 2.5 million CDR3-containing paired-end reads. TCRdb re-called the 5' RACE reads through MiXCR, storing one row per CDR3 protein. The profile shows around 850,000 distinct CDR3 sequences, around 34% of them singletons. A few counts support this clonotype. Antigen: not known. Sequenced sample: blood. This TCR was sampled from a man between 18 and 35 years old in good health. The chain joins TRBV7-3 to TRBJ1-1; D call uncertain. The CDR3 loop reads CASSRGPMGTEAFF. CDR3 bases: TGTGCCAGCAGCCGCGGGCCGATGGGGACTGAAGCTTTCTTT.